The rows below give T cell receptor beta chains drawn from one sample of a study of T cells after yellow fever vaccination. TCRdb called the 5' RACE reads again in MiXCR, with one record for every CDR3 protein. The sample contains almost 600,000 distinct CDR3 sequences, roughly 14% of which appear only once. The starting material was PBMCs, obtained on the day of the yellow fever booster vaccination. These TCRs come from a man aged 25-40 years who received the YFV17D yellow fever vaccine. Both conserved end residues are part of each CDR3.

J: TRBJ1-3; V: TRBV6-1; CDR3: CASSDLTASGNTIYF
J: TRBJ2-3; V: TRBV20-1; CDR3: CSAGPGLRGDTQYF
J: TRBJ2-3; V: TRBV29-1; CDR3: CSAALIIGQYTDTQYF
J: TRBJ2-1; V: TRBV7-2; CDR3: CASSFRRISYNEQFF
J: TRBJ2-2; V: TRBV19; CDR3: CASRRPAGELFF
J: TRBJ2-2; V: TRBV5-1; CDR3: CASSSRSYTGELFF
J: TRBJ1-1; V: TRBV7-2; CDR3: CASLMGVNTEAFF
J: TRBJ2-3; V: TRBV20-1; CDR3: CSARDRLPDTQYF
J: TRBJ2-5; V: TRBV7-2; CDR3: CASRGSGGEETQYF
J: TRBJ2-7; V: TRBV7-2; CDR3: CASSFDRGPDEQYF
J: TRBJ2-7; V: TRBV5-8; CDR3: CASSSRTGGGF
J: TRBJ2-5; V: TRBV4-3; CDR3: CASSQDFIPGETQYF
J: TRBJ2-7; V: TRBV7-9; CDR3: CASSSPGLLTYEQYF
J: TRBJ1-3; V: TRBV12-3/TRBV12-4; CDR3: CASRRDTGNTIYF
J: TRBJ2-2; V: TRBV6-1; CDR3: CASFSARFTGELFF
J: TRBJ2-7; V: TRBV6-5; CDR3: CASSYSMGLAVEQYF
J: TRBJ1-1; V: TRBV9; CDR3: CASGRGLGTEAFF
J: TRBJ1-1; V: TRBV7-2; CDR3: CASSSRDRGRSEAFF
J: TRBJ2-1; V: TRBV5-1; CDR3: CASSLWTSGSSEQFF
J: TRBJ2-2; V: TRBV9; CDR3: CASSVDQLAATGELFF
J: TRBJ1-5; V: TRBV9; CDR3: CASSGSGTDNQPQHF
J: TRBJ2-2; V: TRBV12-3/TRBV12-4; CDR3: CASSQVVAGELFF
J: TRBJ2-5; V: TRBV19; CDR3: CASSPRGRRETQYF
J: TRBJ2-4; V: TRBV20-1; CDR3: CSASPQTIQYF
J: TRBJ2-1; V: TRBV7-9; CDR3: CASSLRSGGSYNEQFF
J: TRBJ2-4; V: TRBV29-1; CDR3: CSVLLGEGIQYF
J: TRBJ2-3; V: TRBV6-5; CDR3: CASSYYGTESTDTQYF
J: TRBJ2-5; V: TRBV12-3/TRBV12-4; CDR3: CASSGDLIGQETQYF
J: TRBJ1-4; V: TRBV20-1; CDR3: CSAPWGANEKLFF
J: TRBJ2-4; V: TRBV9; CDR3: CASSVGPLQGLAKNIQYF
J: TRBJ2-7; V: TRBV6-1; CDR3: CASSDPGLAGTYEQYF
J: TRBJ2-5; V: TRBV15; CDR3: CATSRGRGQETQYF
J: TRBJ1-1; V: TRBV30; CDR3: CAWSRQGGTEAFF
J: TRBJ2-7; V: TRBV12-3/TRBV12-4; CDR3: CASSFGSYYEQYF
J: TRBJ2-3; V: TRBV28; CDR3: CASSPGASPTDTQYF
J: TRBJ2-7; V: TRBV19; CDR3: CASSIGNTGEQYF
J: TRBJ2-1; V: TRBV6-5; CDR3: CASSYSLGTSLTQGDEQFF
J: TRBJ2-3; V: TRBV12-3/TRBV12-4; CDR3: CASSFGAQTDTQYF
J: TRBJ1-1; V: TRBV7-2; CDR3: CASSLVLGGSTEAFF
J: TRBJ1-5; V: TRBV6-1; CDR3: CASRQTGGGDQPQHF
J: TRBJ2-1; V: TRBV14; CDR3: CASSRYLGTSTYNEQFF
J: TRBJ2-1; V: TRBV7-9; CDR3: CASSWGGGRTANEQFF